Below are 9 T cell receptor beta chains sequenced from a single sample in a study of cytomegalovirus exposure and HLA in healthy donors. PCR was performed using 60 Vbeta and 13 Jbeta primers. Profiled with immunoSEQ multiplex PCR; TCRdb holds only in-frame clones, not every one. The sample has fewer than 250,000 clones, around 79% seen once. The sequencing input was PBMCs. These receptors all stem from a woman aged 18-29 years in good health and CMV-seronegative.

This clone was observed once. The J gene is TRBJ2-3, the V gene TRBV27; 10 nucleotides line up with TRBD2. The CDR3 runs to 15 residues. In germline, CDR1 is MNHEY, CDR2 SMNVEV (reference sequence). V lost 2 bases to trimming and J lost 7 bases; unmatched junction nucleotides: 6. The CDR3 DNA sequence: TGTGCCAGCAGTTTAGAAGCGGGAGGGCCCAATACGCAGTATTTT. This gives the protein CASSLEAGGPNTQYF.

CDR3: CSAASRTEAFF. The CDR3 region has the DNA TGCAGTGCTGCCTCGAGGACTGAAGCTTTCTTT. This chain links TRBV20-1 with TRBJ1-1; D unclear. The V gene lost 5 bases and the J gene lost 5 bases, with 9 bases spanning the gap. In germline, CDR1 is DFQATT, CDR2 SNEGSKA (reference sequence). The CDR3 has 11 amino acids.

J is TRBJ2-2 and V is TRBV9; 10 nucleotides line up with TRBD2. Trimming at V came to 4 bases and at J to 5 bases, leaving 8 bases not matched to a gene. The CDR3 contains 16 residues. Germline values: CDR1 SGDLS, CDR2 YYNGEE. CDR3 nucleotide sequence: TGTGCCAGCAGCATAAGCGGGGGGGCATGGACCGGGGAGCTGTTTTTT. This encodes CASSISGGAWTGELFF.

This clone has more than one count but fewer than ten. The J gene is TRBJ1-4, the V gene TRBV19; D might be TRBD1 (5 bases). Trimming left V 2 bases short and J 8 bases short, with 9 bases between. CDR1 is LNHDA, CDR2 SQIVND, per germline (reference sequence). The CDR3 sequence is 13 residues long. CDR3 amino acids: CASSIQGGEKLFF. CDR3 bases: TGTGCCAGTAGTATACAGGGTGGAGAAAAACTGTTTTTT.

The chain joins TRBV7-3 to TRBJ2-1; TRBD2 matches 13 bases. V trimming: 2 bases; J trimming: 8 bases; junction bases outside the gene matches: 6. Germline V gene lookup returns CDR1 SGHTA and CDR2 FQGTGA. The CDR3 loop spans 16 amino acids. CDR3: CASSLGLAGVVDEQFF. The DNA of the CDR3 is TGTGCCAGCAGCTTAGGACTAGCGGGAGTGGTTGATGAGCAGTTCTTC.

CDR3 sequence: CASSLSGGSSYNEQFF. The CDR3 bases are TGTGCCAGCAGCTTGAGCGGGGGGAGCTCCTACAATGAGCAGTTCTTC. V and J are TRBV5-6 and TRBJ2-1; 9 positions match TRBD2. J lost 0 bases, V lost 1 base, and 2 bases had no gene match. Germline CDR1 and CDR2: SGHDT and YYEEEE. This CDR3 region has 16 residues.

This chain connects TRBV7-8 to TRBJ2-3; possible D gene TRBD1, 5 bases. Looked up from germline, CDR1 is SGHVS and CDR2 is FQNEAQ. Trimming removed 2 bases at V and 2 bases at J, with 17 bases between. This CDR3 is 17 amino acids long. CDR3 in DNA: TGTGCCAGCAGCTTATATAAGGGGTTCGGGTCCACAGATACGCAGTATTTT. This codes for CASSLYKGFGSTDTQYF.

The CDR3 nucleotides are TGTGCCTGGAATGACAGGCCGTCCTACGAGCAGTACTTC. Its translation is CAWNDRPSYEQYF. The V and J genes are TRBV30 and TRBJ2-7; weak D call: TRBD1 (6 bases). The V gene lost 4 bases and the J gene lost 1 base, with 11 bases spanning the gap. The CDR3 contains 13 residues. Germline values: CDR1 GTSNPN, CDR2 SVGIG (reference sequence).

The chain joins TRBV11-2 to TRBJ1-1, with D perhaps TRBD1 (5 bases). This CDR3 region has 14 residues. V was trimmed by 3 bases and J by 0 bases, leaving 8 bases between them. Germline lookup yields CDR1 SGHAT and CDR2 FQNNGV. The CDR3 is CASSFGGLNTEAFF. In DNA, the CDR3 is TGTGCCAGCAGCTTCGGGGGATTGAACACTGAAGCTTTCTTT.